The present TCR beta chain was sequenced within a study of blood T cell repertoires in COVID-19. Looking at the study overall: COVID-19 samples from acute and convalescent phases originated in the United States, Italy and Spain. Nucleic acid was either cDNA or gDNA, and it came from T cells, B-cell-depleted T cells, or PBMCs.

Trimming took 4 bases from V and 4 from J; bases not matched to a gene: 7. The CDR3 runs 14 residues. Germline V gene lookup returns CDR1 GTSNPN and CDR2 SVGIG (reference sequence). Self-reported history from a screening survey and questionnaire set each donor's cohort. Sequencing used immunoSEQ multiplex PCR; TCRdb keeps in-frame clones, though not all of them. This sample carries 320,000 or so clones, 85% of them seen once, and the ten largest clones take under 2%. V and J are TRBV30 and TRBJ2-7; 10 bases line up with TRBD1. This sequence was found in a woman aged 25 to 39 who had been exposed to COVID-19. Sequenced material: PBMCs or T cells enriched from blood (not recorded which). The CDR3 DNA reads TGTGCCTGGACCCGGACAGGGGGTGTGTACGAGCAGTACTTC. Amino acids: CAWTRTGGVYEQYF. The full variable domain, rest sourced from reference TRBV30 and TRBJ2-7, is SQTIHQWPATLVQPVGSPLSLECTVEGTSNPNLYWYRQAAGRGLQLLFYSVGIGQISSEVPQNLSASRPQDRQFILSSKKLLLSDSGFYLCAWTRTGGVYEQYFGPGTRLTVT.